Each of the 5 T cell receptor beta chains below was sequenced from the same sample in a study of T cell responses to AZD1222 COVID-19 vaccine. The table came from immunoSEQ multiplex PCR; TCRdb's copy has only in-frame clones and leaves some out. The table has 69,000 or so clones, roughly 91% seen once. The material sequenced was peripheral blood, taken 28 days after the second dose of the MenACWY control vaccine. Every receptor here comes from an adult who received the MenACWY meningococcal vaccine as a control.

The V call is TRBV5-6, the J call TRBJ2-5, with 7 bases fitting TRBD2. CDR3 length: 16 amino acids. V lost 5 bases, J lost 4 bases, and 14 bases stayed unmatched. Looked up from germline, CDR1 is SGHDT and CDR2 is YYEEEE. The CDR3 sequence is CASSALLGTGGETQYF. CDR3 sequence (DNA): TGTGCCAGCAGTGCGCTTTTGGGGACGGGGGGAGAGACCCAGTACTTC.

The genes are TRBV9 and TRBJ2-3, with D unclear. CDR1 SGDLS and CDR2 YYNGEE come from the germline V gene. CDR3 length: 11 residues. V was pared by 4 bases and J by 8 bases, with 8 bases between. The CDR3 sequence: CASSPQLTQYF. CDR3 DNA: TGTGCCAGCAGCCCTCAACTTACGCAGTATTTT.

This clone was recorded a few times. V gene TRBV5-6 combines with J gene TRBJ2-1; 7 nucleotides agree with TRBD1. The germline CDR1 and CDR2 sequences are SGHDT and YYEEEE. V trimming: 3 bases; J trimming: 5 bases; junction bases outside the gene matches: 5. The CDR3 runs 14 residues. The CDR3 spells CASSWGQSHNEQFF. Written as DNA, the CDR3 is TGTGCCAGCAGCTGGGGACAGAGCCACAATGAGCAGTTCTTC.

The genes are TRBV12-3 or TRBV12-4 and TRBJ1-1; D gene unclear. Trimming took off 1 base at V and 1 base at J, with 1 base between the two ends. The CDR3 spans 12 residues. This chain's CDR3 is CASSLENTEAFF. The CDR3 DNA sequence: TGTGCCAGCAGTTTAGAGAACACTGAAGCTTTCTTT.

The CDR3 loop reads CATSRGQGVTYNEQFF. DNA of the CDR3: TGTGCCACCAGCAGGGGACAGGGGGTGACCTACAATGAGCAGTTCTTC. The chain carries TRBV15 and TRBJ2-1; 11 bases map to TRBD1. Germline V CDR1 and CDR2: LNHNV, YYDKDF (reference sequence). The junction had 3 bases not matched to a gene; V was cut back by 3 bases and J by 2 bases. CDR3 length: 16 amino acids.